The 2 T cell receptor beta chains reported below all come from one sample, sequenced in a study of blood T cell repertoires in COVID-19. Profiled with immunoSEQ multiplex PCR; TCRdb holds only in-frame clones, not every one. Seen here are approximately 200,000 clones, approximately 84% observed once, and the top ten hold about 3.5%. Sequencing was done on a sample of PBMCs or T cells enriched from blood (not recorded which). These receptors originate from a woman aged 30 to 39 who had recovered from COVID-19.

V usage is TRBV14 and J usage is TRBJ1-1; TRBD1 matches at 7 bases. CDR3 length equals 14 residues. Trimming at V came to 4 bases and at J to 1 base, leaving 3 bases not matched to a gene. CDR1 SGHDN and CDR2 FVKESK come from the germline V gene. The CDR3 loop is CASSPPGGNTEAFF. The CDR3 bases are TGTGCCAGCAGCCCTCCAGGGGGGAACACTGAAGCTTTCTTT.

The chain carries TRBV19 and TRBJ2-2; unclear D gene. CDR3 length: 11 amino acids. Per germline, CDR1 LNHDA and CDR2 SQIVND (reference sequence). Trimming cost V 10 bases and J 5 bases, with 8 bases left between them. In DNA, the CDR3 is TGTGCCACTCAGAATACCGGGGAGCTGTTTTTT. Encoded protein: CATQNTGELFF.